The next 27 T cell receptor beta chains were all read from a single sample in a study of T cells in localized non-small cell lung cancer. Using immunoSEQ multiplex PCR, the repertoire was profiled, and TCRdb retains in-frame clones only, with some absent. The sample gives around 20,000 clones, about 85% of which show up once; about 16% is in the top ten. Sequenced here: PBMCs, sampled before any cancer treatment. Receptors were obtained from a woman aged 40-75 years with stage II squamous cell lung carcinoma.

The chain has TRBV19 and TRBJ1-5, with D maybe TRBD1 (5 bases). Germline V lookup: CDR1 LNHDA, CDR2 SQIVND (reference sequence). The CDR3 is made up of 13 amino acids. V dropped 3 bases and J dropped 6 bases, with 9 bases sitting between them. CDR3 sequence (DNA): TGTGCCAGTAGTATCCAGGGAGGTCAGCCCCAGCATTTT. Protein product: CASSIQGGQPQHF.

This clone was observed a handful of times. CDR3 sequence (DNA): TGTGCCAGCAGCACAGGGGAGAACACTGAAGCTTTCTTT. This gives the protein CASSTGENTEAFF. The J gene is TRBJ1-1, the V gene TRBV6-6, with 7 bases matching TRBD1. The length of the CDR3 is 13 residues. The trim removed 6 bases at V and 1 base at J, leaving 2 bases unmatched. Germline V gene data show CDR1 as MNHNY and CDR2 as SVGAGI (reference sequence).

The J gene is TRBJ2-5, the V gene TRBV7-9, with a tentative D call TRBD1 (5 bases). Trimming left V 5 bases short and J 1 base short, with 17 bases between. Per germline, CDR1 SEHNR and CDR2 FQNEAQ (reference sequence). The CDR3 contains 16 residues. CDR3 coding DNA: TGTGCCAGCAGCCCCAGCTCAGGGCGGTCCCAAGAGACCCAGTACTTC. Translation: CASSPSSGRSQETQYF.

This sequence joins TRBV11-2 and TRBJ1-2, with D uncertain. This CDR3 has 14 amino acids. Germline V gene data show CDR1 as SGHAT and CDR2 as FQNNGV. Trimming shortened V by 3 bases and J by 4 bases, and 12 bases separated the two germline ends. The CDR3: CASSLAGNFYGYTF. CDR3 in DNA: TGTGCCAGCAGCTTGGCAGGAAACTTCTATGGCTACACCTTC.

The chain combines TRBV28 with TRBJ2-3, with D uncertain. Trimming took off 2 bases at V and 4 bases at J, with 16 bases between the two ends. This CDR3 spans 16 amino acids. Germline CDR1 is MDHEN and CDR2 is SYDVKM. The CDR3 DNA follows: TGTGCCAGCAGTTTACTTTTCCCTGTAGGCGCAGATACGCAGTATTTT. It codes for CASSLLFPVGADTQYF.

The chain has TRBV6-1 and TRBJ2-7; D gene unclear. CDR3 length: 15 residues. V dropped 6 bases and J dropped 2 bases, with 17 bases sitting between them. Germline lookup yields CDR1 MNHNS and CDR2 SASEGT. CDR3 DNA: TGTGCCAGCAGCATTGATCGGACGTCTACCTACGAGCAGTACTTC. Its translation is CASSIDRTSTYEQYF.

The rearrangement joins TRBV10-1 to TRBJ1-1, with D unclear. Trimming pared 11 bases from V and 1 base from J, leaving 11 bases between. Germline V gives CDR1 WNHNN, CDR2 SYGVQD (reference sequence). The CDR3 loop spans 12 amino acids. The CDR3 sequence: CAPSRRNTEAFF. In DNA, the CDR3 is TGCGCCCCGAGCCGGCGGAACACTGAAGCTTTCTTT.

The chain carries TRBV30 and TRBJ1-5; 7 bases are a match to TRBD1. Germline V lookup: CDR1 GTSNPN, CDR2 SVGIG (reference sequence). Losses at the gene ends were 4 bases for V and 4 bases for J; bases not matched to a gene: 10. The CDR3 spans 15 residues. CDR3 sequence reads: CAWTPGGTANQPQHF. DNA of the CDR3: TGTGCCTGGACCCCTGGGGGGACAGCTAATCAGCCCCAGCATTTT. Full variable domain (missing parts from reference TRBV30 and TRBJ1-5): SQTIHQWPATLVQPVGSPLSLECTVEGTSNPNLYWYRQAAGRGLQLLFYSVGIGQISSEVPQNLSASRPQDRQFILSSKKLLLSDSGFYLCAWTPGGTANQPQHFGDGTRLSIL.

The CDR3 region has the DNA TGTGCCAGCACCTCGGGGAGGATGAACACTGAAGCTTTCTTT. This gives the protein CASTSGRMNTEAFF. The J gene is TRBJ1-1, the V gene TRBV6-1, with D unresolved. CDR3 size: 14 residues. V was trimmed by 7 bases and J by 0 bases, leaving 12 bases between them. The germline V gene has CDR1 MNHNS and CDR2 SASEGT.

This chain's CDR3 is CASSLVVGASGANVLTF. The CDR3 bases are TGTGCCAGCAGCTTGGTGGTTGGGGCATCTGGGGCCAACGTCCTGACTTTC. V usage is TRBV5-5 and J usage is TRBJ2-6; a weak D match, TRBD1 (5 bases). From germline, CDR1 is SGHKS and CDR2 YYEKEE (reference sequence). This CDR3 has 17 residues. Between the trimmed V and J ends, which lost 0 bases and 1 base, there was a span of 11 bases.

This chain uses TRBV5-5 with TRBJ1-1, with D unresolved. With 1 base removed from V and 1 base from J, the gap between germline ends came to 8 bases. This CDR3 comprises 14 residues. Germline V gene sequence: CDR1 SGHKS, CDR2 YYEKEE (reference sequence). The CDR3 loop is CASSLQSANTEAFF. CDR3 DNA sequence: TGTGCCAGCAGCTTGCAGTCGGCGAACACTGAAGCTTTCTTT.

As to this clone: Other nucleotide sequences in the sample specify the same CDR3. The chain is built from TRBV6-5 and TRBJ2-7; D not resolved. V was shortened by 2 bases and J by 4 bases, with 9 bases between the two germline ends. The CDR3 extends over 13 amino acids. Per germline, CDR1 MNHEY and CDR2 SVGAGI. As DNA, the CDR3 is TGTGCCAGCAGTTACGGCCAATTATACGAGCAGTACTTC. It translates to CASSYGQLYEQYF.

V gene TRBV11-3 combines with J gene TRBJ2-2; 7 bases match TRBD1. This CDR3 has 17 amino acids. Trimming cost V 7 bases and J 1 base; bases outside gene matches: 12. Germline assignment: CDR1 SGHNT and CDR2 YENEEA. Written as DNA, the CDR3 is TGTGCCAGCACCTCTCCTTGGGGACAGCGGAACACCGGGGAGCTGTTTTTT. Its protein is CASTSPWGQRNTGELFF.

V is TRBV5-6 and J is TRBJ1-3; D is ambiguous. This CDR3 spans 15 amino acids. V lost 0 bases, J lost 3 bases, and 10 bases lay in between. Germline V gene lookup returns CDR1 SGHDT and CDR2 YYEEEE. CDR3 in amino acids: CASSLAYLGGNTIYF. Written as DNA, the CDR3 is TGTGCCAGCAGCTTGGCTTATTTGGGTGGAAACACCATATATTTT.

The chain carries TRBV18 and TRBJ2-7, with TRBD2 matching 7 bases. After removal of 3 bases from V and 6 bases from J, the junction contained 14 bases not matched to a gene. CDR1 and CDR2 (germline): KGHSH, LQKENI. The length of the CDR3 is 16 residues. This chain's CDR3 is CASSPLAGEGLSEQYF. The DNA of the CDR3 is TGTGCCAGCTCACCCTTGGCGGGGGAGGGATTAAGCGAGCAGTACTTC.

The gene calls are TRBV5-5 and TRBJ2-1, with unresolved D. Germline CDR1 and CDR2: SGHKS and YYEKEE (reference sequence). This CDR3 has 16 residues. V lost 0 bases to trimming and J lost 0 bases, with 10 bases between them. CDR3 loop: CASSLEAQSSYNEQFF. As DNA, the CDR3 is TGTGCCAGCAGCTTGGAGGCCCAGAGCTCCTACAATGAGCAGTTCTTC.

This sequence joins TRBV19 and TRBJ2-1; 8 bases are shared with TRBD2. Germline-derived CDR1 and CDR2 are LNHDA and SQIVND (reference sequence). J gave up 10 bases and V 6 bases, and 8 bases lay outside the gene matches. This CDR3 has 13 residues. The CDR3, as DNA: TGTGCCAGTAGCCCGGGGGGGGACGAAGAGCAGTTCTTC. This gives the protein CASSPGGDEEQFF.

The genes are TRBV5-1 and TRBJ2-7; TRBD1 aligns across 10 bases. Germline V CDR1 and CDR2: SGHRS, YFSETQ. J lost 3 bases, V lost 4 bases, and 7 bases had no gene match. There are 15 residues in the CDR3. This chain's CDR3 is CASSPTGGANYEQYF. CDR3 sequence (DNA): TGCGCCAGCAGCCCGACAGGGGGCGCAAACTACGAGCAGTACTTC.

Only a few counts were recorded for this clone. This sequence joins TRBV5-6 and TRBJ2-5, with D perhaps TRBD2 (6 bases). In germline, CDR1 is SGHDT, CDR2 YYEEEE. The CDR3 spans 13 residues. V was trimmed by 6 bases and J by 4 bases, leaving 13 bases between them. DNA for the CDR3: TGTGCCAGCAACAGGTTGGGAGGAGAGACCCAGTACTTC. The encoded protein is CASNRLGGETQYF.

The CDR3 protein is CASSLSSGSTDTQYF. For the CDR3, the DNA is TGTGCCAGCAGCTTAAGTAGCGGGAGTACAGATACGCAGTATTTT. The chain is built from TRBV7-3 and TRBJ2-3; the match to TRBD2 covers 9 bases. V shed 1 base and J 3 bases; nucleotides not matched to a gene: 2. Germline V CDR1 and CDR2: SGHTA, FQGTGA. This CDR3 region has 15 residues.

The chain has TRBV2 and TRBJ2-4; 8 positions match TRBD2. Germline CDR1 reads SNHLY; CDR2 reads FYNNEI. V lost 8 bases, J lost 5 bases, and 14 bases stayed unmatched. This CDR3 comprises 16 residues. This CDR3 is CASQTDSGNEENIQYF. For the CDR3, the DNA is TGTGCCAGCCAGACTGATAGCGGGAACGAGGAAAACATTCAGTACTTC.

The chain combines TRBV7-9 with TRBJ2-1; D is unclear. V gave up 4 bases and J gave up 6 bases, with 10 bases separating them. The CDR3 has 13 residues. Looked up from germline, CDR1 is SEHNR and CDR2 is FQNEAQ (reference sequence). CDR3 DNA sequence: TGTGCCAGCAGCTCCCTATTCTCCAATGAGCAGTTCTTC. It specifies CASSSLFSNEQFF.

The V and J genes are TRBV19 and TRBJ2-7; TRBD2 is a possible D gene (6 bases). CDR3 size: 14 residues. The germline gives CDR1 LNHDA, CDR2 SQIVND (reference sequence). V gave up 5 bases and J gave up 1 base, with 12 bases separating them. The CDR3 DNA reads as TGTGCCAGTAGTCCGAGGGGACTGTCCTACGAGCAGTACTTC. This sequence encodes CASSPRGLSYEQYF.

The chain employs TRBV2 and TRBJ1-2; no reliable D call. Deletions cut 6 bases from V and 3 bases from J, with 20 bases between. The CDR3 totals 16 residues. Germline loops: CDR1 SNHLY, CDR2 FYNNEI. CDR3 in DNA: TGTGCCAGCAGAACCTCTGGGTTCCCGCCTCACTATGGCTACACCTTC. It yields the protein CASRTSGFPPHYGYTF. Drawing the rest from reference TRBV2 and TRBJ1-2, the complete variable domain is EPEVTQTPSHQVTQMGQEVILRCVPISNHLYFYWYRQILGQKVEFLVSFYNNEISEKSEIFDDQFSVERPDGSNFTLKIRSTKLEDSAMYFCASRTSGFPPHYGYTFGSGTRLTVV.

The chain uses TRBV19 and TRBJ1-5; D is undetermined. Looked up from germline, CDR1 is LNHDA and CDR2 is SQIVND (reference sequence). Trimming left V 6 bases short and J 0 bases short, with 9 bases between. The CDR3 extends over 14 amino acids. This chain's CDR3 is CASRKTYSNQPQHF. As DNA, the CDR3 is TGTGCCAGTAGGAAAACCTATAGCAATCAGCCCCAGCATTTT.

The chain couples TRBV5-1 to TRBJ1-1; 7 bases fit TRBD1. Trimming at V came to 7 bases and at J to 4 bases, leaving 10 bases not matched to a gene. Per the germline V gene, CDR1 is SGHRS and CDR2 is YFSETQ. The CDR3 consists of 14 residues. In DNA form, the CDR3 reads TGCGCCAGCCACGAGACAGGGTTAGGCACTGAAGCTTTCTTT. Translation gives CASHETGLGTEAFF.

The chain couples TRBV19 to TRBJ1-5, with D perhaps TRBD1 (6 bases). The length of the CDR3 is 15 residues. CDR1 is LNHDA and CDR2 is SQIVND in the germline V gene (reference sequence). The V end lost 6 bases, the J end lost 0 bases, and 12 bases lay between the germline ends. In DNA form, the CDR3 reads TGTGCCAGTAGAGAAAAGGACAGTAGCAATCAGCCCCAGCATTTT. This encodes CASREKDSSNQPQHF.